These 8 T cell receptor beta chains originate from one sample sequenced in a study of regulatory T cells in long-lasting Graves disease. TCR beta libraries were built with iRepertoire HTBI primers and Arm-PCR of CDR3 regions. Each CDR3 protein is one row after TCRdb ran MiXCR on the multiplex PCR reads. Here the sample spans a few hundred thousand distinct CDR3 sequences, approximately 12% being singletons. Stated time point: newly diagnosed GD, antithyroid drugs for less than 3 months. After RNA was extracted from PBMCs, the TCR library was made from it. The same data also contributed to another study, on T cells in Graves' hyperthyroidism and ophthalmopathy.

This specimen consisted of peripheral blood mononuclear cells (PBMCs), obtained at new diagnosis, from a patient treated with antithyroid drugs. These receptors were obtained from a young woman with Graves disease.

The J gene is TRBJ2-7, the V gene TRBV20-1; a weak D match, TRBD1 (6 bases). CDR3 length: 15 amino acids. Germline-derived CDR1 and CDR2 are DFQATT and SNEGSKA (reference sequence). The V gene lost 0 bases and the J gene lost 0 bases, with 12 bases spanning the gap. CDR3 nucleotide sequence: TGCAGTGCTAGAGACCGGGACATGTTCTCCTACGAGCAGTACTTC. This gives the protein CSARDRDMFSYEQYF.

The genes are TRBV11-2 and TRBJ2-1; perhaps TRBD1 as D (5 bases). The V gene's germline CDR1 is SGHAT and CDR2 FQNNGV. V was trimmed by 5 bases and J by 2 bases, leaving 13 bases between them. The CDR3 sequence is 15 residues long. The CDR3 here is CASSQLKGTYNEQFF. DNA for the CDR3: TGTGCCAGCAGCCAGTTGAAGGGGACCTACAATGAGCAGTTCTTC.

This clonotype was counted many times. The gene calls are TRBV2 and TRBJ2-3; maybe TRBD2 (6 bases). Germline-derived CDR1 and CDR2 are SNHLY and FYNNEI. CDR3 length: 15 residues. V shed 3 bases and J shed 0 bases, with 10 bases lying between them. CDR3 region: CASSDAGYSTDTQYF. The CDR3 DNA reads TGTGCCAGCAGTGACGCGGGGTACAGCACAGATACGCAGTATTTT.

This chain connects TRBV20-1 to TRBJ2-1; 8 bases map to TRBD2. V lost 6 bases and J lost 9; bases outside the gene matches: 10. CDR1 is DFQATT, CDR2 SNEGSKA, per germline (reference sequence). The CDR3 contains 13 residues. CDR3 sequence reads: CSADGRGLSEQFF. CDR3 coding DNA: TGCAGTGCGGACGGGAGGGGCCTAAGTGAGCAGTTCTTC.

The V call is TRBV7-8, the J call TRBJ2-7; D is perhaps TRBD1 (5 bases). Germline V CDR1 and CDR2: SGHVS, FQNEAQ. Trimming took 3 bases from V and 2 from J, leaving 11 bases between them. The length of the CDR3 is 14 residues. CDR3 sequence: CASSFRAATYEQYF. The CDR3 DNA sequence: TGTGCCAGCAGCTTCAGGGCAGCTACCTACGAGCAGTACTTC.

The chain employs TRBV5-1 and TRBJ2-1; TRBD2 agrees at 12 bases. V gave up 3 bases and J gave up 7 bases; unmatched junction bases: 8. The CDR3 runs 16 residues. CDR1 and CDR2 from the germline V gene are SGHRS and YFSETQ. CDR3 sequence reads: CASSSGLAGLSNEQFF. For the CDR3, the DNA is TGCGCCAGCAGCTCTGGACTAGCGGGATTAAGTAATGAGCAGTTCTTC. Drawing the rest from reference TRBV5-1 and TRBJ2-1, the complete variable domain is KAGVTQTPRYLIKTRGQQVTLSCSPISGHRSVSWYQQTPGQGLQFLFEYFSETQRNKGNFPGRFSGRQFSNSRSEMNVSTLELGDSALYLCASSSGLAGLSNEQFFGPGTRLTVL.

This clonotype has at least ten counts. The chain employs TRBV2 and TRBJ1-2, with D possibly being TRBD1 (5 bases). CDR3 length: 15 amino acids. Trimming took off 8 bases at V and 3 bases at J, with 19 bases between the two ends. Germline CDR1 and CDR2: SNHLY and FYNNEI. The CDR3 sequence is CASRRGDREDYGYTF. CDR3 coding DNA: TGTGCCAGCCGTAGGGGAGATAGGGAAGACTATGGCTACACCTTC. Filled out from reference TRBV2 and TRBJ1-2, the complete variable domain reads EPEVTQTPSHQVTQMGQEVILRCVPISNHLYFYWYRQILGQKVEFLVSFYNNEISEKSEIFDDQFSVERPDGSNFTLKIRSTKLEDSAMYFCASRRGDREDYGYTFGSGTRLTVV.

This clonotype was detected many times. The V and J genes are TRBV9 and TRBJ2-2, with TRBD1 matching 7 bases. V lost 3 bases to trimming and J lost 7 bases; unmatched junction nucleotides: 12. Germline V gene lookup returns CDR1 SGDLS and CDR2 YYNGEE. This CDR3 contains 16 residues. CDR3 nucleotide sequence: TGTGCCAGCAGCGGAGGACTGACAGGGCAAAACGGGGAGCTGTTTTTT. Encoded protein: CASSGGLTGQNGELFF.